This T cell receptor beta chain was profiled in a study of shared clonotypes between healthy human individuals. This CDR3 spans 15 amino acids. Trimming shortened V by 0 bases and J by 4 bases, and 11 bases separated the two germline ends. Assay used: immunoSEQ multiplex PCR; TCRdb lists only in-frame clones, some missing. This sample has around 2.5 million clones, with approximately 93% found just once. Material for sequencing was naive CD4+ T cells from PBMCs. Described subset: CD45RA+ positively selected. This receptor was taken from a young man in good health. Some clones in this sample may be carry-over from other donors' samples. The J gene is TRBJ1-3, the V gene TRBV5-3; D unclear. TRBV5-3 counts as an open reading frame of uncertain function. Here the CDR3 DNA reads TGTGCCAGAAGCTTGGTTCAGGATCGGGGAAACACCATATATTTT. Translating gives CARSLVQDRGNTIYF.